The 20 T cell receptor beta chains given below trace back to one sample, sequenced in a study of blood T cell repertoires in COVID-19 (dated by TCRdb to the early 2020s). Libraries were constructed by the immunoSEQ multiplex PCR assay. Imported from immuneACCESS, the table was reduced by TCRdb to in-frame sequences with V and J called. These copies leave out some clones; in studies compared against another copy, an unresolved V gene accounts for under half, and the cause of the remainder is not known. This sample comprises around 380,000 clones, 80% to 90% of them detected only once. The top ten constitute approximately 1.3% of the sample. Specimen: PBMCs or T cells enriched from blood (not recorded which). These receptors came from a man between 25 and 39 years old who had recovered from COVID-19.

This chain joins TRBV30 and TRBJ1-5; perhaps TRBD1 as D (6 bases). V lost 0 bases to trimming and J lost 7 bases, with 13 bases between them. CDR1 and CDR2 from the germline V gene are GTSNPN and SVGIG (reference sequence). The CDR3 sequence is 14 residues long. CDR3 in amino acids: CAWSVPGEWQPQHF. The CDR3 bases are TGTGCCTGGAGTGTACCAGGGGAGTGGCAGCCCCAGCATTTT.

V and J are TRBV7-2 and TRBJ2-5, with D maybe TRBD1 (6 bases). This CDR3 has 15 residues. Trimming removed 5 bases from V and 5 bases from J, with 18 bases in between. Germline CDR1 reads SGHTA; CDR2 reads FQGNSA. The CDR3 spells CASSLPSGVRETQYF. The DNA for the CDR3 is TGTGCCAGCAGCCTACCATCAGGGGTAAGGGAGACCCAGTACTTC. Complete variable domain (other parts from reference TRBV7-2 and TRBJ2-5): GAGVSQSPSNKVTEKGKDVELRCDPISGHTALYWYRQSLGQGLEFLIYFQGNSAPDKSGLPSDRFSAERTGGSVSTLTIQRTQQEDSAVYLCASSLPSGVRETQYFGPGTRLLVL.

The V call is TRBV2, the J call TRBJ2-2, with 12 bases identical to TRBD2. The CDR3 runs 17 residues. Germline V gene lookup returns CDR1 SNHLY and CDR2 FYNNEI. Trimming took 5 bases from V and 2 from J; bases not matched to a gene: 6. The CDR3 protein is CASSLLAGGFNTGELFF. The CDR3 coding sequence is TGTGCCAGCAGTTTACTAGCGGGGGGCTTTAACACCGGGGAGCTGTTTTTT.

This chain joins TRBV4-1 and TRBJ1-1; D is perhaps TRBD1 (5 bases). Germline V gene lookup returns CDR1 MGHRA and CDR2 YSYEKL. V was pared by 5 bases and J by 4 bases, with 17 bases between. CDR3 size: 15 residues. The CDR3 loop is CASSLQPLGATEAFF. In DNA form, the CDR3 reads TGCGCCAGCAGCTTACAGCCTTTAGGGGCCACTGAAGCTTTCTTT.

This clone was counted between two and nine times. The chain links TRBV7-9 to TRBJ2-2, with 7 bases fitting TRBD1. The CDR3 contains 15 residues. Germline V CDR1 and CDR2: SEHNR, FQNEAQ (reference sequence). Trimming at V came to 6 bases and at J to 6 bases, leaving 10 bases not matched to a gene. In DNA, the CDR3 is TGTGCCAGCAGTCAAGGACAGGTCTGGGCCGGGGAGCTGTTTTTT. This sequence encodes CASSQGQVWAGELFF.

The J gene is TRBJ2-7, the V gene TRBV12-5, with a weak D call TRBD2 (7 bases). The CDR3 runs to 16 residues. V was cut by 5 bases and J by 0 bases, with 17 bases left in between. CDR1 LGHNT and CDR2 FRNRAP come from the germline V gene. The chain's CDR3 is CASGLPRGASSYEQYF. As DNA, the CDR3 is TGTGCTAGTGGTCTACCCCGGGGGGCCAGCTCCTACGAGCAGTACTTC. Complete variable domain (other parts from reference TRBV12-5 and TRBJ2-7): DARVTQTPRHKVTEMGQEVTMRCQPILGHNTVFWYRQTMMQGLELLAYFRNRAPLDDSGMPKDRFSAEMPDATLATLKIQPSEPRDSAVYFCASGLPRGASSYEQYFGPGTRLTVT.

The chain combines TRBV6-5 with TRBJ1-1; D may be TRBD1 (5 bases). V was cut by 5 bases and J by 9 bases, with 13 bases left in between. Germline V CDR1 and CDR2: MNHEY, SVGAGI. This CDR3 comprises 12 residues. The CDR3 loop reads CASSTSRGQAFF. The CDR3 DNA sequence: TGTGCCAGCAGTACTTCTAGGGGCCAAGCTTTCTTT.

This clone has a handful of counts. This chain connects TRBV19 to TRBJ1-1; D may be TRBD1 (5 bases). V lost 7 bases and J lost 8, with 17 bases in between. Germline V gene data show CDR1 as LNHDA and CDR2 as SQIVND (reference sequence). The length of the CDR3 is 13 residues. The CDR3 coding sequence is TGTGCCAGTACCACTTACGGGGGTCTGGAAGCTTTCTTT. This gives the protein CASTTYGGLEAFF.

The V gene is TRBV9, the J gene TRBJ1-2; 10 positions match TRBD1. Trimming cost V 2 bases and J 2 bases; bases outside gene matches: 9. Germline V gives CDR1 SGDLS, CDR2 YYNGEE. This CDR3 has 17 residues. The CDR3 nucleotides are TGTGCCAGCAGCGTTTCCGGGACAGGGGCCCCAAACTATGGCTACACCTTC. It is translated as CASSVSGTGAPNYGYTF. The complete variable domain, with remaining parts taken from reference TRBV9 and TRBJ1-2, reads DSGVTQTPKHLITATGQRVTLRCSPRSGDLSVYWYQQSLDQGLQFLIQYYNGEERAKGNILERFSAQQFPDLHSELNLSSLELGDSALYFCASSVSGTGAPNYGYTFGSGTRLTVV.

This chain joins TRBV18 and TRBJ1-4; D is uncertain. Germline loops: CDR1 KGHSH, CDR2 LQKENI. Trimming pared 0 bases from V and 2 bases from J, leaving 13 bases between. The CDR3 loop spans 17 amino acids. The CDR3 nucleotides read TGTGCCAGCTCACCACCGCGCTCGGCGGTGACTAATGAAAAACTGTTTTTT. It yields the protein CASSPPRSAVTNEKLFF.

The sample holds one count of this clone. The chain joins TRBV25-1 to TRBJ1-6, with D uncertain. The ends were cut back, 10 bases at V and 7 bases at J, with 14 bases in the middle. Germline V CDR1 and CDR2: MGHDK, SYGVNS. The CDR3 runs to 13 residues. The CDR3 region is CATKQLGNSPLHF. CDR3 coding DNA: TGTGCCACCAAACAACTCGGGAATTCACCCCTCCACTTT.

The chain couples TRBV13 to TRBJ1-2; D might be TRBD1 (6 bases). Germline assignment: CDR1 PRHDT and CDR2 FYEKMQ (reference sequence). This CDR3 comprises 17 residues. Trimming cost V 0 bases and J 3 bases, with 17 bases left between them. CDR3 amino acids: CASSLGDRGGADYGYTF. DNA of the CDR3: TGTGCCAGCAGCTTAGGCGATAGGGGGGGCGCGGACTATGGCTACACCTTC. Complete variable domain (other parts from reference TRBV13 and TRBJ1-2): AAGVIQSPRHLIKEKRETATLKCYPIPRHDTVYWYQQGPGQDPQFLISFYEKMQSDKGSIPDRFSAQQFSDYHSELNMSSLELGDSALYFCASSLGDRGGADYGYTFGSGTRLTVV.

This clone was picked up one time. This rearrangement joins TRBV14 to TRBJ1-3; D is possibly TRBD1 (6 bases). The CDR3 runs to 16 residues. V lost 2 bases and J 0 bases, leaving 11 bases between the germline ends. Germline CDR1 and CDR2: SGHDN and FVKESK. The CDR3 sequence is CASSQNYRDSGNTIYF. The CDR3 region has the DNA TGTGCCAGCAGCCAAAATTACAGGGACTCTGGAAACACCATATATTTT.

The rearrangement joins TRBV29-1 to TRBJ2-1; 12 positions agree with TRBD1. With 4 bases clipped from V and 6 bases from J, the junction kept 7 bases outside the gene matches. Germline CDR1 reads SQVTM; CDR2 reads ANQGSEA. The CDR3 length is 15 residues. The CDR3 loop is CSVAPGTGGGNEQFF. Here the CDR3 DNA reads TGCAGCGTTGCCCCCGGGACAGGGGGCGGCAATGAGCAGTTCTTC.

This chain connects TRBV7-9 to TRBJ1-1; D is undetermined. CDR1 is SEHNR, CDR2 FQNEAQ, per germline (reference sequence). V dropped 1 base and J dropped 6 bases, with 15 bases sitting between them. This CDR3 spans 15 amino acids. The CDR3 DNA reads TGTGCCAGCAGCTTAGGGAGGCCAGGCTTGGCTGAAGCTTTCTTT. Its translation is CASSLGRPGLAEAFF.

V is TRBV5-4 and J is TRBJ2-5; TRBD2 aligns across 8 bases. The germline V gene encodes CDR1 SGHNT and CDR2 YYREEE (reference sequence). J gave up 4 bases and V 0 bases, and 2 bases lay outside the gene matches. The CDR3 is 14 residues long. DNA of the CDR3: TGTGCCAGCAGCTTGGCCGGGGGGGGAGAGACCCAGTACTTC. Residues: CASSLAGGGETQYF. Full variable domain (missing parts from reference TRBV5-4 and TRBJ2-5): ETGVTQSPTHLIKTRGQQVTLRCSSQSGHNTVSWYQQALGQGPQFIFQYYREEENGRGNFPPRFSGLQFPNYSSELNVNALELDDSALYLCASSLAGGGETQYFGPGTRLLVL.

The J gene is TRBJ2-7, the V gene TRBV11-3; a possible D gene is TRBD2 (6 bases). Looked up from germline, CDR1 is SGHNT and CDR2 is YENEEA. This CDR3 region has 13 residues. Between the trimmed V and J ends, which lost 5 bases and 7 bases, there was a span of 15 bases. The DNA of the CDR3 is TGTGCCAGCAGCCAGCTCGCGGGGTCTGAGCAGTACTTC. It codes for CASSQLAGSEQYF. The full variable domain, rest sourced from reference TRBV11-3 and TRBJ2-7, is EAGVVQSPRYKIIEKKQPVAFWCNPISGHNTLYWYLQNLGQGPELLIRYENEEAVDDSQLPKDRFSAERLKGVDSTLKIQPAELGDSAVYLCASSQLAGSEQYFGPGTRLTVT.

The chain recombines TRBV3-1 (or the pseudogene TRBV3-2) with TRBJ2-1; D is possibly TRBD2 (6 bases). The V and J ends lost 0 bases and 4 bases respectively, with 10 bases between them. The CDR3 spans 15 residues. The germline V gene encodes CDR1 LGHDT and CDR2 YNNKEL (reference sequence). The CDR3 spells CASSQDGGRYNEQFF. The CDR3 bases are TGTGCCAGCAGCCAAGATGGAGGGAGGTACAATGAGCAGTTCTTC.

The chain joins TRBV10-2 to TRBJ2-3; the match to TRBD1 covers 7 bases. Germline lookup yields CDR1 WSHSY and CDR2 SAAADI. The CDR3 covers 16 residues. V dropped 2 bases and J dropped 9; count of bases not matched to a gene: 14. The DNA of the CDR3 is TGCGCCAGCAGTGAGCCCCGGGACAGCTTGGACTTAACGCAGTATTTT. This sequence encodes CASSEPRDSLDLTQYF.

The gene calls are TRBV3-1 (or the pseudogene TRBV3-2) and TRBJ1-1; the match to TRBD1 covers 7 bases. Germline CDR1 reads LGHDT; CDR2 reads YNNKEL (reference sequence). V was clipped by 3 bases and J by 1 base; unmatched bases: 5. The CDR3 spans 15 residues. The CDR3 coding sequence is TGTGCCAGCAGCCATTCGAACAGGGGGAACACTGAAGCTTTCTTT. Its translation is CASSHSNRGNTEAFF.